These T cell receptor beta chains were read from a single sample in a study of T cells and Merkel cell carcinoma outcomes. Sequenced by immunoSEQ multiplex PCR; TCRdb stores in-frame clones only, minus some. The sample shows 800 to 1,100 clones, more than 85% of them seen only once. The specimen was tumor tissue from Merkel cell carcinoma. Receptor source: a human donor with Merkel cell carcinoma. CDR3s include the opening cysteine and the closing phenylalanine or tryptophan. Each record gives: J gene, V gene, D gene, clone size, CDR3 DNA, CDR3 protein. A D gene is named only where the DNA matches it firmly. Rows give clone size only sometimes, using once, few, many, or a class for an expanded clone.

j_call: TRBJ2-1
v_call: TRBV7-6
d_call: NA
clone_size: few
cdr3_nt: TGTGCCAGCAGCTTATATAGCCCCAATGAGCAGTTCTTC
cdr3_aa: CASSLYSPNEQFF

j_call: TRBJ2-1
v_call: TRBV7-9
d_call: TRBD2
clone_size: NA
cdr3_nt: TGTGCCGGTACTGGGGCTAGCGGGCTACTAAGCTCCTACAATGAGCAGTTCTTC
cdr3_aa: CAGTGASGLLSSYNEQFF

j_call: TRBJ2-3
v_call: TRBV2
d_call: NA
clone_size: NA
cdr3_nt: TGTGCCAGCAGTGAAGGACCCGGGGATACGCAGTATTTT
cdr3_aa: CASSEGPGDTQYF

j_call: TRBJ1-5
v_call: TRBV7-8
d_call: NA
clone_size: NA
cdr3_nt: TGTGCCAGCAGCCCGAGTGAGGGCAATCAGCCCCAGCATTTT
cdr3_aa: CASSPSEGNQPQHF

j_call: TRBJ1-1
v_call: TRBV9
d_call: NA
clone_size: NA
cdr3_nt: TGTGCCAGCACCCCCCAGGGCGGGACTGAAGCTTTCTTT
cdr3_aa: CASTPQGGTEAFF

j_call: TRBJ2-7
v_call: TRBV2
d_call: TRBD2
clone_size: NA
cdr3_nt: TGTGCCAGCAGTGAAGCTAGGACCGGGAGGGACGAGCAGTACTTC
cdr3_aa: CASSEARTGRDEQYF

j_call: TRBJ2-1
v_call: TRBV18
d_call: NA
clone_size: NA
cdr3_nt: TGTGCCAGCTCACCACCGAACTCGGATGAGCAGTTCTTC
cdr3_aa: CASSPPNSDEQFF

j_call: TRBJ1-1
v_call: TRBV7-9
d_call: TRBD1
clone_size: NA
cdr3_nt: TGTGCCAGCAGCGACCCCAGGGGGCACACTGAAGCTTTCTTT
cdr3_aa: CASSDPRGHTEAFF

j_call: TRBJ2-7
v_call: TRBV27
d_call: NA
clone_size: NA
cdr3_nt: TGTGCCAGCAGTCGGACACCCTACTACGAGCAGTACTTC
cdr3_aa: CASSRTPYYEQYF

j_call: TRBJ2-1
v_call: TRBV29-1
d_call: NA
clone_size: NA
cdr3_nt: TGCAGCGTAGCCTCCCTAGGAAATGAGCAGTTCTTC
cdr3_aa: CSVASLGNEQFF

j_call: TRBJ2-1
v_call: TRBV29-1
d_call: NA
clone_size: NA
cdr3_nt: TGCAGCGTTGCTGTATGGGGTGAAGGTGAGCAGTTCTTC
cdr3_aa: CSVAVWGEGEQFF

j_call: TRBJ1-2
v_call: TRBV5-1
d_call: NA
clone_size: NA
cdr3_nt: TGCGCCAGCAGCTCGGGGGTAAGGGGAGAAGGCTACACCTTC
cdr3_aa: CASSSGVRGEGYTF

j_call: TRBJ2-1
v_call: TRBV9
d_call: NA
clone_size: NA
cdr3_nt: TGTGCCAGCAGCGTCTTGGAGAAGTCGGGGCAGTTCTTC
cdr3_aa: CASSVLEKSGQFF

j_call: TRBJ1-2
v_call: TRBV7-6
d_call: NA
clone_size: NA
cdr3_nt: TGTGCCAGCAGCTTAGGGGCAGCCCAATATGGCTACACCTTC
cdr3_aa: CASSLGAAQYGYTF

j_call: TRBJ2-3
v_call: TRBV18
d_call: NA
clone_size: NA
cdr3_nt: TGTGCCAGCTCACCACCGGGGGAATCAGATACGCAGTATTTT
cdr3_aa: CASSPPGESDTQYF

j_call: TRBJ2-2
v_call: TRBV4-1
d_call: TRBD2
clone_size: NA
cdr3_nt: TGCGCCAGCAGCCAAGATTTACTAGCGGGAGGGAACACCGGGGAGCTGTTTTTT
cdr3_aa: CASSQDLLAGGNTGELFF

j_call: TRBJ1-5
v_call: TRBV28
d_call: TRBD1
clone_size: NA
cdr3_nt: TGTGCCAGCAGTGGCGGGACAGCCTCTAGCAATCAGCCCCAGCATTTT
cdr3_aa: CASSGGTASSNQPQHF

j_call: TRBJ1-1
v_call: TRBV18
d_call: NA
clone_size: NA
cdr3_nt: TGTGCCAGCTCAGTCGCGACTGAAGCTTTCTTT
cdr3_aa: CASSVATEAFF

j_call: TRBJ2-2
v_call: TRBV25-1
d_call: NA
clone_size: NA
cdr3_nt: TGTGCCAGCAGTGTCTGGGAAGTCACCGGGGAGCTGTTTTTT
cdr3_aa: CASSVWEVTGELFF

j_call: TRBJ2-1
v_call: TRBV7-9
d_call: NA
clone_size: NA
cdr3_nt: TGTGCCAGCAGCTTCTCCACCGATGAGCAGTTCTTC
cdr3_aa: CASSFSTDEQFF

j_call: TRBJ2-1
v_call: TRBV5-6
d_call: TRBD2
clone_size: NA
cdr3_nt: TGTGCCAGCAGCTTCGGCGGGAGGGAAGGAAATGAGCAGTTCTTC
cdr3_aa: CASSFGGREGNEQFF

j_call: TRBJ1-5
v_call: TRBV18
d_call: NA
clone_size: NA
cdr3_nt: TGTGCCAGCTCACCACTCTGGGGAAGCGATCAGCCCCAGCATTTT
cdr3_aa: CASSPLWGSDQPQHF

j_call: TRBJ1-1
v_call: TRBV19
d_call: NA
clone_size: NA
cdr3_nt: TGTGCCAGTAGTCCGGGGGGAGGGAATCGAGCTTTCTTT
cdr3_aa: CASSPGGGNRAFF

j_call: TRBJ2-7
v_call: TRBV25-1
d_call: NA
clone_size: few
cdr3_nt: TGTGCCAGCAGTGTTGGGAGCTACGAGCAGTACTTC
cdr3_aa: CASSVGSYEQYF

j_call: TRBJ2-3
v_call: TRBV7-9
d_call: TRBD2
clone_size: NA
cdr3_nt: TGTGCCAGCAGCTCCGCAAGCGGGATGGGCCCAGATACGCAGTATTTT
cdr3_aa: CASSSASGMGPDTQYF

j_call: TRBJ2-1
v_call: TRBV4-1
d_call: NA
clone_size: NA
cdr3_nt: TGCGCCAGCAGCCAAGATCCCCCCGTCAATGAGCAGTTCTTC
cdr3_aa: CASSQDPPVNEQFF

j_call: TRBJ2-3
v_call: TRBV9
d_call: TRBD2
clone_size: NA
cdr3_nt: TGTGCCAGCAGCGTAACAGCGGGAGAGGCAGATACGCAGTATTTT
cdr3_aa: CASSVTAGEADTQYF

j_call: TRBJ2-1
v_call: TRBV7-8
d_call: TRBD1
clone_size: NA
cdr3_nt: TGTGCCAGCAGCTCGACAGGGGGTTACCACAATGAGCAGTTCTTC
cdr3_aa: CASSSTGGYHNEQFF

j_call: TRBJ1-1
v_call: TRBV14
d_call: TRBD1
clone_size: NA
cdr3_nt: TGTGCCAGCAGCCTTTGGACAGGAAGGAACACTGAAGCTTTCTTT
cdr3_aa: CASSLWTGRNTEAFF

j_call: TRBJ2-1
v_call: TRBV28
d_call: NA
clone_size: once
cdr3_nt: TGTGCCAGCAGTTTACGGACAGAGCAGTTCTTC
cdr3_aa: CASSLRTEQFF